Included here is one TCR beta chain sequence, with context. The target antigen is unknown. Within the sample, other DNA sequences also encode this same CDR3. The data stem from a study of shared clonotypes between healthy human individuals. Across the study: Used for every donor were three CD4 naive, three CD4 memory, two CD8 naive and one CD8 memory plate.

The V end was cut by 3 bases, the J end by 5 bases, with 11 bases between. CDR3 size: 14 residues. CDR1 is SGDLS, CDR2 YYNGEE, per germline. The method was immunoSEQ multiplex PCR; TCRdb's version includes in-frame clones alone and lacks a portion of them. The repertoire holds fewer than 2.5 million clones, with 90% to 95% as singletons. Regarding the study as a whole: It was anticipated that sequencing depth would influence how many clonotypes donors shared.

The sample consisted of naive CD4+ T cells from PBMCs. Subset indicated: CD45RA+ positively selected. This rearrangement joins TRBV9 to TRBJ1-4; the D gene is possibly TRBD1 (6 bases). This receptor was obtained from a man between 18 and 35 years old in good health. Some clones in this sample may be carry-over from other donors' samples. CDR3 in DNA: TGTGCCAGCAGCGCGGGGCAGGGGAATGAAAAACTGTTTTTT. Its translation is CASSAGQGNEKLFF.